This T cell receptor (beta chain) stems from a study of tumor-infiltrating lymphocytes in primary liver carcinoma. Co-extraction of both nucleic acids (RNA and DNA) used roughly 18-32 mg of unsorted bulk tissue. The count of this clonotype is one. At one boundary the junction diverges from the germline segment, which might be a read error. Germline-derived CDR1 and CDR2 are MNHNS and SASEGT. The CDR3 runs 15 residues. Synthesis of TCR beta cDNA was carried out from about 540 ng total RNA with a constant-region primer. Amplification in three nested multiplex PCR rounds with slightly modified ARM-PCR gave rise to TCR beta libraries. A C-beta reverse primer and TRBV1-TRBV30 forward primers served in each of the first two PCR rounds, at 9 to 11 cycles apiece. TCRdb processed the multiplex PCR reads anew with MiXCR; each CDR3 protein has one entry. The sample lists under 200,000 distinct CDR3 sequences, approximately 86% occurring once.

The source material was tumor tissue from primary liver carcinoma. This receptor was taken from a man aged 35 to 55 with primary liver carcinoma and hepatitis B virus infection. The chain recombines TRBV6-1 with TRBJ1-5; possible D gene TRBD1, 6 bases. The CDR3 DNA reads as TGTTCCACCCTGATGGACAGTGATAGCAATCAGGCCCAGCATTTT. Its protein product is CSTLMDSDSNQAQHF.